This T cell receptor (beta chain) was captured in a study of cytomegalovirus exposure and HLA in healthy donors. Remarks on this clone: Other DNA sequences from this sample encode an identical CDR3 as well.

Germline V lookup: CDR1 MNHEY, CDR2 SVGAGI. The V gene end was trimmed by 2 bases and the J gene end by 1 base; junction bases not matched to a gene: 2. The CDR3 has 14 amino acids. With 60 Vbeta and 13 Jbeta primers, the PCR was carried out. Sequenced by immunoSEQ multiplex PCR; TCRdb stores in-frame clones only, minus some. The profile shows fewer than 200,000 clones, approximately 84% of them singletons. The chain uses TRBV6-5 and TRBJ2-7; 7 bases agree with TRBD2. This TCR derives from a man aged 25-45 years in good health and CMV-seronegative. Input material: PBMCs. CDR3 nucleotide sequence: TGTGCCAGCAGTTACGGGGGGGGTTCCTACGAGCAGTACTTC. The encoded protein is CASSYGGGSYEQYF.